This TCR beta chain was sequenced during a study of spatial heterogeneity in lung cancer. This clonotype showed up many times. What it binds is not known. V was shortened by 2 bases and J by 1 base, with 12 bases between the two germline ends. Germline V gene data show CDR1 as SGHRS and CDR2 as YFSETQ. The CDR3 length is 15 residues. The time point here: blood at routine non-recurrence follow-up after resection. Whole RNA, isolated from tumor, nontumor lung or frozen PBMC, was sequenced without prior sorting. Overall study results and limits: Tumor TCRs that were ubiquitous and expanded showed up in blood more at resection than follow-up.

TCRdb processed the 5' RACE reads anew with MiXCR; each CDR3 protein has one entry. The sample carries around 15,000 distinct CDR3 sequences, about 18% recorded once. This receptor was obtained from a male donor with early-stage non-small cell lung cancer. The chain has TRBV5-1 and TRBJ2-5, with D unclear. The sequences come from PBMCs, collected at follow-up. CDR3 sequence reads: CASSFVGRLQETQYF. CDR3 in DNA: TGCGCCAGCAGCTTCGTTGGCCGGCTCCAAGAGACCCAGTACTTC.